A selection of T cell receptor beta chains follows, all from one sample in a study of identical twins. TCRdb reprocessed the 5' RACE reads via MiXCR and lists one record per CDR3 protein. The sample includes about 900,000 distinct CDR3 sequences, roughly an eighth of them seen just once. This sample also appeared in a second study, on yellow fever vaccine responses in identical twins.

Specimen: PBMCs. Source of these receptors: a woman aged 18 to 35 in good health. Both conserved end residues are part of each CDR3. A D gene is named only where the DNA matches it firmly. Expanded clones are given a class, and other clones once, few, many or no size at all.

clone_size d_call j_call v_call cdr3_aa cdr3_nt
- - TRBJ1-1 TRBV27 CASSPGGGWTEAFF TGTGCCAGCAGTCCCGGGGGGGGTTGGACTGAAGCTTTCTTT
many TRBD1 TRBJ2-1 TRBV24-1 CATSVNRGSYNEQFF TGTGCCACCAGTGTCAACAGGGGGTCCTACAATGAGCAGTTCTTC
- - TRBJ2-7 TRBV5-5 CAISPGVVYEQYF TGTGCCATCAGCCCCGGGGTGGTCTACGAGCAGTACTTC
- TRBD2 TRBJ2-7 TRBV6-2/TRBV6-3 CASSAGTSGNSYEQYF TGTGCCAGCAGTGCAGGGACTAGCGGTAACTCATACGAGCAGTACTTC
few - TRBJ2-7 TRBV11-2 CASSRTDTYEQYF TGTGCCAGCAGCCGCACAGACACCTACGAGCAGTACTTC
- TRBD1 TRBJ2-3 TRBV7-9 CASSSRGTAHTVTQYF TGTGCCAGCAGCTCAAGGGGGACAGCTCACACAGTTACGCAGTATTTT
few - TRBJ2-1 TRBV24-1 CATSGDFLTSEQFF TGTGCCACCAGCGGGGACTTCCTTACAAGTGAGCAGTTCTTC
- - TRBJ2-6 TRBV27 CASSSQSSGANVLTF TGTGCCAGCAGTTCACAGAGCTCTGGGGCCAACGTCCTGACTTTC
many - TRBJ1-3 TRBV5-1 CASSLGQSSGNTIYF TGCGCCAGCAGCTTGGGACAGAGCTCTGGAAACACCATATATTTT
many TRBD1 TRBJ1-2 TRBV12-3/TRBV12-4 CASSKDRGYGYTF TGTGCCAGCAGTAAAGACAGGGGCTATGGCTACACCTTC
- TRBD2 TRBJ2-5 TRBV7-2 CASSLALSGALQETQYF TGTGCCAGCAGCTTAGCTCTCAGCGGGGCCCTTCAAGAGACCCAGTACTTC
few TRBD2 TRBJ2-1 TRBV10-3 CAIQLREGLVNEQFF TGTGCCATCCAACTGCGGGAGGGGTTAGTAAATGAGCAGTTCTTC
- - TRBJ2-1 TRBV28 CASSLRINGRTSYNEQFF TGTGCCAGCAGTTTACGAATAAACGGGAGAACCTCCTACAATGAGCAGTTCTTC
few TRBD2 TRBJ2-5 TRBV5-1 CASSLEPSGDQETQYF TGCGCCAGCAGCTTGGAGCCTAGCGGGGACCAAGAGACCCAGTACTTC
few TRBD2 TRBJ2-1 TRBV5-1 CASGGTSPYNEQFF TGCGCCAGCGGAGGGACTAGCCCCTACAATGAGCAGTTCTTC
- TRBD1 TRBJ1-1 TRBV2 CASPGGRTSTEAFF TGTGCCAGCCCAGGGGGGAGAACTTCCACTGAAGCTTTCTTT
few TRBD1 TRBJ2-3 TRBV20-1 CSANTGGPSQYF TGCAGTGCTAATACAGGGGGCCCATCGCAGTATTTT
few TRBD2 TRBJ2-5 TRBV7-8 CASSFVAGGKETQYF TGTGCCAGCAGCTTCGTAGCGGGGGGCAAAGAGACCCAGTACTTC
many TRBD1 TRBJ2-3 TRBV5-6 CASSLDYGQGVADTQYF TGTGCCAGCAGCTTGGACTACGGACAGGGGGTCGCAGATACGCAGTATTTT
many - TRBJ2-2 TRBV12-3/TRBV12-4 CASSLAPDRSNTGELFF TGTGCCAGCAGTTTAGCGCCTGACAGATCGAACACCGGGGAGCTGTTTTTT
- TRBD2 TRBJ2-3 TRBV3-1 CASSPVAGAGTDTQYF TGTGCCAGCAGTCCCGTAGCGGGAGCAGGGACAGATACGCAGTATTTT
many - TRBJ2-7 TRBV7-8 CASSPRDKFYEQYF TGTGCCAGCAGCCCACGGGACAAGTTCTACGAGCAGTACTTC
many TRBD1 TRBJ2-3 TRBV20-1 CSAGDRGTDTQYF TGCAGTGCTGGGGACAGGGGCACAGATACGCAGTATTTT
- TRBD2 TRBJ2-5 TRBV18 CASSPLTSGGTETQYF TGTGCCAGCTCACCACTAACTAGCGGGGGAACGGAGACCCAGTACTTC
many - TRBJ1-2 TRBV12-3/TRBV12-4 CASIARGFGYTF TGTGCCAGCATTGCTAGGGGCTTTGGCTACACCTTC
- - TRBJ1-4 TRBV20-1 CSARRSDNEKLFF TGCAGTGCTAGAAGGTCAGATAATGAAAAACTGTTTTTT
many - TRBJ1-5 TRBV5-6 CASSVSGAHSPQHF TGTGCCAGCAGCGTCTCCGGGGCCCATTCCCCCCAGCATTTT
- - TRBJ1-1 TRBV5-1 CASSYYTTEAFF TGCGCCAGCAGCTATTATACAACTGAAGCTTTCTTT
- TRBD2 TRBJ2-7 TRBV12-3/TRBV12-4 CASGTSLSYEQYF TGTGCCAGCGGGACTAGCTTGTCCTACGAGCAGTACTTC
many - TRBJ1-1 TRBV11-2 CASRETGAPGTEAFF TGTGCCAGCAGGGAGACGGGGGCCCCAGGGACTGAAGCTTTCTTT
many - TRBJ2-5 TRBV12-3/TRBV12-4 CASSLGGGQHLQETQYF TGTGCCAGCAGTTTAGGGGGTGGCCAACACCTCCAAGAGACCCAGTACTTC
few - TRBJ2-7 TRBV5-1 CASSPPGQVREQYF TGCGCCAGCAGCCCCCCCGGCCAGGTCCGGGAGCAGTACTTC
- TRBD1 TRBJ1-2 TRBV20-1 CSANPRGQTNYGYTF TGCAGTGCCAACCCGCGGGGACAGACTAACTATGGCTACACCTTC
- - TRBJ1-1 TRBV7-9 CASSLQGLGAFF TGTGCCAGCAGCCTACAGGGCCTCGGGGCTTTCTTT
few - TRBJ2-2 TRBV3-1 CASSHSSNTGELFF TGTGCCAGCAGCCACTCCTCGAACACCGGGGAGCTGTTTTTT
- - TRBJ2-3 TRBV4-2 CASSQESPTDTQYF TGTGCCAGCAGCCAAGAGTCCCCCACAGATACGCAGTATTTT
few - TRBJ2-3 TRBV18 CASSPGTHTDTQYF TGTGCCAGCTCACCAGGGACTCACACAGATACGCAGTATTTT
few TRBD2 TRBJ2-7 TRBV27 CASRLRREGYEQYF TGTGCCAGCAGGCTGAGGCGGGAGGGCTACGAGCAGTACTTC
- - TRBJ2-1 TRBV5-1 CAGTIAVSYNEQFF TGCGCCGGCACAATAGCGGTTTCCTACAATGAGCAGTTCTTC
many - TRBJ2-3 TRBV4-1 CASSRLGDSKSTDTQYF TGCGCCAGCAGCCGATTGGGGGATAGTAAAAGCACAGATACGCAGTATTTT